A selection of T cell receptor beta chains follows, all from one sample in a study of blood T cell repertoires in COVID-19. The repertoire was sequenced with immunoSEQ multiplex PCR; TCRdb's copy has only in-frame clones and lacks some. The data contain about 120,000 clones, just under 90% of them singletons. What was sequenced was peripheral blood. These receptors were collected from a woman between 50 and 59 years old with acute or convalescent COVID-19. The CDR3 runs from the conserved cysteine through the conserved F or W.

v_call | cdr3_aa
TRBV30 | CAWGGQGGWMNTEAFF
TRBV19 | CASTPTAINYGYTF
TRBV11-3 | CASSLAGTITDTQYF
TRBV5-8 | CASSLELYRSSGNTIYF
TRBV11-2 | CASSLDLGLEYGYTF
TRBV7-9 | CASSLGTGREETQYF
TRBV6-5 | CASSYQTSGSYEQYF
TRBV18 | CASSPPITGEADTQYF
TRBV6-6 | CASSRDREFGNTIYF
TRBV18 | CASSQGADTEAFF
TRBV6-5 | CASSLSGTSDSPLHF
TRBV4-1 | CASSQGGWGQGYEQYF
TRBV7-6 | CASSPNADRGDFYNEQFF
TRBV23-1 | CASSPPSGTGYGYTF
TRBV18 | CASSPPSGGKGNNEQFF
TRBV7-8 | CASSSDRTNYGYTF
TRBV5-1 | CASSLATLQETQYF
TRBV12-3/TRBV12-4 | CASSRRETQYF
TRBV10-3 | CAISESLTEAFF
TRBV2 | CASSNLRETQYF
TRBV14 | CASSHRNLGYEQYF
TRBV5-1 | CASSLGDRDYNEQFF
TRBV9 | CASSVGLMRASGSNEQYF